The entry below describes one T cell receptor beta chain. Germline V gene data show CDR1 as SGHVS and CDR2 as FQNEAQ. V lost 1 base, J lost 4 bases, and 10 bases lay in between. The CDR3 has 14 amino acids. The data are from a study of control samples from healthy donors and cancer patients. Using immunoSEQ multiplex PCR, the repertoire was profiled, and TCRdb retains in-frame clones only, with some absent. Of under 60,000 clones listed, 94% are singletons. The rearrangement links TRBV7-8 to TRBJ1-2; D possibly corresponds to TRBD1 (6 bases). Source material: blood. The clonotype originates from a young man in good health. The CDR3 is CASSLEQGLYGYTF. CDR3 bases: TGTGCCAGCAGCTTAGAGCAGGGGCTCTATGGCTACACCTTC.